This is a list of T cell receptor beta chains from one sample in a study of shared clonotypes between healthy human individuals. The protocol was immunoSEQ multiplex PCR, while the TCRdb copy is restricted to in-frame clones and leaves out a portion. This table has a few million clones, about 94% appearing once. Sequencing was carried out using naive CD4+ T cells sorted from blood. Source of these receptors: a man aged 18-30 years in good health. Both conserved end residues are part of each CDR3. A D gene is named only where the DNA matches it firmly. Expanded clones get a size class; other rows say once, few or many, or leave the size out.

j_call: TRBJ1-1
d_call: NA
v_call: TRBV5-1
clone_size: NA
cdr3_nt: TGCGCCAGCAGCTTTCGGGAGAACACTGAAGCTTTCTTT
cdr3_aa: CASSFRENTEAFF

j_call: TRBJ2-1
d_call: NA
v_call: TRBV5-1
clone_size: NA
cdr3_nt: TGCGCCAGCCGTTCGCGCACCTACAATGAGCAGTTCTTC
cdr3_aa: CASRSRTYNEQFF

j_call: TRBJ1-1
d_call: NA
v_call: TRBV18
clone_size: NA
cdr3_nt: TGTGCCAGCTCACCACCTACTGGGGGCACTGAAGCTTTCTTT
cdr3_aa: CASSPPTGGTEAFF

j_call: TRBJ2-7
d_call: NA
v_call: TRBV2
clone_size: NA
cdr3_nt: TGTGCCAGCAGTGATAGAGGGAAGGGGCATTACGAGCAGTACTTC
cdr3_aa: CASSDRGKGHYEQYF

j_call: TRBJ2-2
d_call: NA
v_call: TRBV2
clone_size: NA
cdr3_nt: TGTGCCAGCACCCCGGTCCTTTCTGTTGGGGAGCTGTTTTTT
cdr3_aa: CASTPVLSVGELFF

j_call: TRBJ1-1
d_call: NA
v_call: TRBV2
clone_size: NA
cdr3_nt: TGTGCCAGCAGGGCAGAGACAGGAGCGAACACTGAAGCTTTCTTT
cdr3_aa: CASRAETGANTEAFF

j_call: TRBJ2-7
d_call: TRBD1
v_call: TRBV19
clone_size: NA
cdr3_nt: TGTGCCAGTAGTCCTAGACAGGGGGCCGACGAGCAGTACTTC
cdr3_aa: CASSPRQGADEQYF

j_call: TRBJ2-1
d_call: TRBD1
v_call: TRBV7-9
clone_size: NA
cdr3_nt: TGTGCCAGCAGCTTATGGCAGGGGGCGTTTGATGAGCAGTTCTTC
cdr3_aa: CASSLWQGAFDEQFF

j_call: TRBJ2-3
d_call: TRBD2
v_call: TRBV28
clone_size: once
cdr3_nt: TGTGCCAGCAGAACGATCAGAGCGGGGGGGACAGATACGCAGTATTTT
cdr3_aa: CASRTIRAGGTDTQYF

j_call: TRBJ1-5
d_call: TRBD1
v_call: TRBV30
clone_size: few
cdr3_nt: TGTGCCTGGAGTGGTGACAGGGGTGCCCAGCCCCAGCATTTT
cdr3_aa: CAWSGDRGAQPQHF

j_call: TRBJ2-2
d_call: TRBD2
v_call: TRBV28
clone_size: NA
cdr3_nt: TGTGCCAGCAGTTCCGCTAGCGGGGGGCCGAACACCGGGGAGCTGTTTTTT
cdr3_aa: CASSSASGGPNTGELFF

j_call: TRBJ2-1
d_call: TRBD1
v_call: TRBV7-2
clone_size: NA
cdr3_nt: TGTGCCAGCAGCATGACAGGGATCAATGAGCAGTTCTTC
cdr3_aa: CASSMTGINEQFF

j_call: TRBJ2-7
d_call: NA
v_call: TRBV30
clone_size: NA
cdr3_nt: TGTGCCTGGAGTGTAGGTCACCGCTACGAGCAGTACTTC
cdr3_aa: CAWSVGHRYEQYF

j_call: TRBJ1-5
d_call: NA
v_call: TRBV5-4
clone_size: NA
cdr3_nt: TGTGCCAGCACCGAGGATGGGGTTCAGCCCCAGCATTTT
cdr3_aa: CASTEDGVQPQHF

j_call: TRBJ1-6
d_call: NA
v_call: TRBV27
clone_size: NA
cdr3_nt: TGTGCCAGCAGCCCGGGGTCGAGCTCCTATAATTCACCCCTCCACTTT
cdr3_aa: CASSPGSSSYNSPLHF

j_call: TRBJ1-1
d_call: NA
v_call: TRBV29-1
clone_size: NA
cdr3_nt: TGCAGCGTTGAAGTTCCGGGGAGGAACACTGAAGCTTTCTTT
cdr3_aa: CSVEVPGRNTEAFF

j_call: TRBJ1-1
d_call: TRBD1
v_call: TRBV15
clone_size: NA
cdr3_nt: TGTGCCACCAGCAGAGATCGGAGGGACAGGGGGGTGGACACTGAAGCTTTCTTT
cdr3_aa: CATSRDRRDRGVDTEAFF

j_call: TRBJ2-7
d_call: TRBD2
v_call: TRBV2
clone_size: NA
cdr3_nt: TGTGCCAGCAGTACCGGGACTACCCAAACTAGATCCGAGCAGTACTTC
cdr3_aa: CASSTGTTQTRSEQYF

j_call: TRBJ2-7
d_call: NA
v_call: TRBV7-2
clone_size: NA
cdr3_nt: TGTGCCAGCAGCTTGGGCGTCTCCTACGAGCAGTACTTC
cdr3_aa: CASSLGVSYEQYF

j_call: TRBJ1-3
d_call: NA
v_call: TRBV7-9
clone_size: NA
cdr3_nt: TGTGCCAGCAGCCAGCGGACAGTCTCTGGAAACACCATATATTTT
cdr3_aa: CASSQRTVSGNTIYF

j_call: TRBJ2-1
d_call: TRBD2
v_call: TRBV5-6
clone_size: NA
cdr3_nt: TGTGCCAGCAGCTTGCTTAGCGGGGAAAGGACTGAGCAGTTCTTC
cdr3_aa: CASSLLSGERTEQFF

j_call: TRBJ2-3
d_call: NA
v_call: TRBV5-1
clone_size: NA
cdr3_nt: TGCGCCAGCACTCCCTCAGGCCGGGCCCAGGCAGATACGCAGTATTTT
cdr3_aa: CASTPSGRAQADTQYF

j_call: TRBJ2-1
d_call: NA
v_call: TRBV7-2
clone_size: NA
cdr3_nt: TGTGCCAGCAGCTTAGGGGGTCGGCAGTTCTTC
cdr3_aa: CASSLGGRQFF

j_call: TRBJ1-5
d_call: TRBD1
v_call: TRBV6-8
clone_size: NA
cdr3_nt: TGTGCCAGCAGTAGAAGACAGGGCGCAGGGGGCAATCAGCCCCAGCATTTT
cdr3_aa: CASSRRQGAGGNQPQHF

j_call: TRBJ1-2
d_call: TRBD1
v_call: TRBV19
clone_size: NA
cdr3_nt: TGTGCCACCAACCCGTCTAGTAGGGGGCTCTATGGCTACACCTTC
cdr3_aa: CATNPSSRGLYGYTF

j_call: TRBJ2-7
d_call: NA
v_call: TRBV30
clone_size: NA
cdr3_nt: TGTGCCTGGAGTGCAGAACGTTACGAGCAGTACTTC
cdr3_aa: CAWSAERYEQYF

j_call: TRBJ2-2
d_call: NA
v_call: TRBV12-2
clone_size: NA
cdr3_nt: TGTGCAAGTCGCTTATTTAGCCAGCGGGGGCCTCACACCGGGGAGCTGTTTTTT
cdr3_aa: CASRLFSQRGPHTGELFF

j_call: TRBJ2-4
d_call: NA
v_call: TRBV28
clone_size: once
cdr3_nt: TGTGCCAGCAGTTCCCACCCCGGCGGAACCAAAAACATTCAGTACTTC
cdr3_aa: CASSSHPGGTKNIQYF

j_call: TRBJ2-2
d_call: NA
v_call: TRBV5-6
clone_size: NA
cdr3_nt: TGTGCCAGCAGCTTGTACCGGGCCGGGGAGCTGTTTTTT
cdr3_aa: CASSLYRAGELFF

j_call: TRBJ2-5
d_call: NA
v_call: TRBV5-1
clone_size: NA
cdr3_nt: TGCGCCAGCAGCTTGGTAGACAGACAAGAGACCCAGTACTTC
cdr3_aa: CASSLVDRQETQYF

j_call: TRBJ1-4
d_call: TRBD1
v_call: TRBV7-9
clone_size: NA
cdr3_nt: TGTGCCAGCAGCTCCGGACAGGGCAATGAAAAACTGTTTTTT
cdr3_aa: CASSSGQGNEKLFF

j_call: TRBJ1-5
d_call: TRBD1
v_call: TRBV28
clone_size: NA
cdr3_nt: TGTGCCAGCAGTACGAGAAGGGGGCTCTTTCAGCCCCAGCATTTT
cdr3_aa: CASSTRRGLFQPQHF

j_call: TRBJ2-7
d_call: NA
v_call: TRBV28
clone_size: NA
cdr3_nt: TGTGCCAGCACCGGGCGCCCGCCCTCCGAGCAGTACTTC
cdr3_aa: CASTGRPPSEQYF

j_call: TRBJ2-7
d_call: NA
v_call: TRBV7-9
clone_size: NA
cdr3_nt: TGTGCCAGCAGCTTAGAAGCGGGTACCTACGAGCAGTACTTC
cdr3_aa: CASSLEAGTYEQYF

j_call: TRBJ1-6
d_call: NA
v_call: TRBV9
clone_size: NA
cdr3_nt: TGTGCCAGCAGCGTAGGTCCCGGGGGCAGTAATTCACCCCTCCACTTT
cdr3_aa: CASSVGPGGSNSPLHF

j_call: TRBJ1-1
d_call: NA
v_call: TRBV6-5
clone_size: NA
cdr3_nt: TGTGCCAGCAGTAATCGGGGTAAAGGTGGTGAAGCTTTCTTT
cdr3_aa: CASSNRGKGGEAFF

j_call: TRBJ1-1
d_call: NA
v_call: TRBV19
clone_size: NA
cdr3_nt: TGTGCCAGTAGTGTTCCCAATCGGGACACTGAAGCTTTCTTT
cdr3_aa: CASSVPNRDTEAFF